This T cell receptor (beta chain) was captured by sequencing in a study of cytomegalovirus exposure and HLA in healthy donors. Healthy bone marrow donors made up the donor group. The primer mix had 60 Vbeta and 13 Jbeta primers. Libraries were prepared by immunoSEQ multiplex PCR; TCRdb keeps only in-frame clonotypes and omits some of them. The data show about 230,000 clones, approximately 80% seen once. CDR3 length: 14 amino acids. Germline V gene lookup returns CDR1 MDHEN and CDR2 SYDVKM. Losses at the gene ends were 2 bases for V and 6 bases for J; bases not matched to a gene: 6. The rearrangement joins TRBV28 to TRBJ2-5; 7 positions agree with TRBD1. Sample: PBMCs. The receptor was isolated from a woman aged 40 to 50 in good health and CMV-seronegative. The DNA for the CDR3 is TGTGCCAGCAGTTTAGCACAGGGGACGAAGACCCAGTACTTC. Translated: CASSLAQGTKTQYF.